This record looks at one TCR beta chain sequence and its context. Germline V CDR1 and CDR2: SGHAT, FQNNGV. CDR3 size: 15 residues. With 5 bases removed from V and 7 bases from J, the gap between germline ends came to 15 bases. The sample is drawn from a study of blood T cell repertoires in COVID-19. Only in-frame clones appear in the TCRdb table, and some are missing; sequencing was by immunoSEQ multiplex PCR. The sample records under 200,000 clones, around 74% being singletons. The receptor's source is a woman in her fifties or sixties with COVID-19, enrolled during active disease. This chain connects TRBV11-2 to TRBJ1-6, with unresolved D. The sequencing input was peripheral blood. The CDR3 nucleotides read TGTGCCAGCAGCCAGCTAGGATCGGTAAATTCACCCCTCCACTTT. It translates to CASSQLGSVNSPLHF.